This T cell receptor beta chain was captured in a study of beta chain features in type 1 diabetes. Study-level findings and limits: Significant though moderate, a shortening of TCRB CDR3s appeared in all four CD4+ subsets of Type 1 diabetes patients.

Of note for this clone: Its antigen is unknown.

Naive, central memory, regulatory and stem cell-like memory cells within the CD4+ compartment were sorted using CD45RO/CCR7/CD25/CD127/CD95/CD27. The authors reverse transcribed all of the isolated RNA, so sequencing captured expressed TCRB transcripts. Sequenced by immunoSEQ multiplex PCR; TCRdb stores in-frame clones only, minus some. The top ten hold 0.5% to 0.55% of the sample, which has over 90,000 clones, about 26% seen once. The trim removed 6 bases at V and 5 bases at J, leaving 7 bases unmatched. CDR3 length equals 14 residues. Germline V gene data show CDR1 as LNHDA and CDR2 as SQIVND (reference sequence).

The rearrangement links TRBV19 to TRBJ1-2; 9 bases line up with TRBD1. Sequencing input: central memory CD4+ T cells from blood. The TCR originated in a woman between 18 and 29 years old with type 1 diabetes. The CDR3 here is CASRTIDRGYGYTF. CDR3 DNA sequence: TGTGCCAGTAGAACGATCGACAGGGGGTATGGCTACACCTTC.